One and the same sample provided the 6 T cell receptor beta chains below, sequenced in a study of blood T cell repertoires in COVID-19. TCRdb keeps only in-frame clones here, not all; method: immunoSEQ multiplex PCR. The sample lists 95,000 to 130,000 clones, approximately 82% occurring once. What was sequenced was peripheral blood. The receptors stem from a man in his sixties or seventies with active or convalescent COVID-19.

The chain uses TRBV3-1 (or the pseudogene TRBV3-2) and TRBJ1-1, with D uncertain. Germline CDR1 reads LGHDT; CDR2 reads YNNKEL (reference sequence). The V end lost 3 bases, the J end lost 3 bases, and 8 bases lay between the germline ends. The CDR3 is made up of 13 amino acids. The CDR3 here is CASSQQLYTEAFF. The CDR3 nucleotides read TGTGCCAGCAGCCAGCAGTTATACACTGAAGCTTTCTTT.

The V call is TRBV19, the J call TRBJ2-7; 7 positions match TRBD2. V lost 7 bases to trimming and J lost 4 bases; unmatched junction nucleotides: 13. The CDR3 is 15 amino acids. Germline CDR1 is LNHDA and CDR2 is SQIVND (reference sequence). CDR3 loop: CASTPPWREHYEQYF. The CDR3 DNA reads TGTGCCAGTACCCCCCCCTGGCGGGAGCATTACGAGCAGTACTTC.

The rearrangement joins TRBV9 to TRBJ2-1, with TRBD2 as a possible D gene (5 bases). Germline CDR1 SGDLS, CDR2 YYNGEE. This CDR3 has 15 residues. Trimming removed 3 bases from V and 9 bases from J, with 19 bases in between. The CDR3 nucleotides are TGTGCCAGCAGCGGCCCCCCCGGAGCGGCGGGTGAGCAGTTCTTC. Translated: CASSGPPGAAGEQFF.

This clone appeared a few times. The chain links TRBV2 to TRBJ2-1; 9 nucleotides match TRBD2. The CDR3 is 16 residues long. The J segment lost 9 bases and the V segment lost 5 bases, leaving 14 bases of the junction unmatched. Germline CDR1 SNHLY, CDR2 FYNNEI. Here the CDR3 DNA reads TGTGCCAGCAGTACCGCTATAGCGGGGGAGGGATTTGAGCAGTTCTTC. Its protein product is CASSTAIAGEGFEQFF.

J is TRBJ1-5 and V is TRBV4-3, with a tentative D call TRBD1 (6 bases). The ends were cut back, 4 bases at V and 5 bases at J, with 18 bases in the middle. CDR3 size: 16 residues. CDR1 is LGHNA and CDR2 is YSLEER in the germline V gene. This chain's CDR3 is CASSPSVGANDQPQHF. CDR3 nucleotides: TGCGCCAGCAGCCCATCAGTGGGGGCTAACGATCAGCCCCAGCATTTT.

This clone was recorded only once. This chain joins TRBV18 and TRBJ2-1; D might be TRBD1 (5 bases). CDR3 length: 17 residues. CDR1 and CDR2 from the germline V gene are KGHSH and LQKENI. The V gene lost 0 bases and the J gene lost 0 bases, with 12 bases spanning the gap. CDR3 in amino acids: CASSPPGRTISYNEQFF. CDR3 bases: TGTGCCAGCTCACCACCCGGACGGACAATCTCCTACAATGAGCAGTTCTTC.